A selection of T cell receptor beta chains follows, all from one sample in a study of tumor-infiltrating lymphocytes in primary liver carcinoma. One entry per CDR3 protein, called by TCRdb with MiXCR from the multiplex PCR reads. The sample includes 100,000 or so distinct CDR3 sequences, about three quarters of them seen just once. Sequenced material: liver tumor tissue from sampling region 5. Receptors were obtained from a woman aged 55-75 years with primary liver carcinoma and hepatitis B virus infection. CDR3s include the opening cysteine and the closing phenylalanine or tryptophan. The D gene is left open where the match is weak. Clone size is not always given. Where it is, it says once, few, many or a class for expanded clones.

v_gene: TRBV28
d_gene: .
j_gene: TRBJ1-1
abundance: .
CDR3nt: TGTGCCAGCAGTTCTGCCCAGCCGGCGAACACTGAAGCTTTCTTT
CDR3aa: CASSSAQPANTEAFF

v_gene: TRBV6-1
d_gene: .
j_gene: TRBJ2-5
abundance: .
CDR3nt: TGTGCAAGCAGTGAATTGGGGGCAGGGGAGGAGACCCATTACTTC
CDR3aa: CASSELGAGEETHYF

v_gene: TRBV7-8
d_gene: TRBD1
j_gene: TRBJ2-7
abundance: once
CDR3nt: TGTGCCAGCAGCTCTCGACAGGGGCTCTACGATCAGTACTTC
CDR3aa: CASSSRQGLYDQYF

v_gene: TRBV9
d_gene: TRBD2
j_gene: TRBJ2-5
abundance: .
CDR3nt: TGTGCCAGCAGCGTTAGCGGGAGTTGGGAGGAGACCCAGTACTTC
CDR3aa: CASSVSGSWEETQYF

v_gene: TRBV20-1
d_gene: TRBD1
j_gene: TRBJ1-6
abundance: .
CDR3nt: TGCAGTGCTAGAGATGGGGGACAGAGCTCCTATAATTCACCCCTCCACTTT
CDR3aa: CSARDGGQSSYNSPLHF

v_gene: TRBV12-3/TRBV12-4
d_gene: TRBD1
j_gene: TRBJ1-1
abundance: few
CDR3nt: TGTACCAGCAGTCCCCGGACAGGGACTGAAGCTTTCTTC
CDR3aa: CTSSPRTGTEAFF

v_gene: TRBV4-1
d_gene: .
j_gene: TRBJ1-4
abundance: many
CDR3nt: TGCGCCAGCAGCCAAGGGCAGGGGTCCTTAAGCGAAAAACTGTTTTTT
CDR3aa: CASSQGQGSLSEKLFF

v_gene: TRBV11-1
d_gene: TRBD2
j_gene: TRBJ2-1
abundance: .
CDR3nt: TGTGCCAGCAGCTCCCCAAAATCAAGCACTAGCGGGAGGGGTGAGCAGTTCTTC
CDR3aa: CASSSPKSSTSGRGEQFF

v_gene: TRBV11-2
d_gene: .
j_gene: TRBJ2-3
abundance: .
CDR3nt: TGTGCCAGCAGCTTAGGGACTCGAAGGGAAGGCACAGATACGCAGCATTTC
CDR3aa: CASSLGTRREGTDTQHF

v_gene: TRBV4-1
d_gene: .
j_gene: TRBJ2-3
abundance: .
CDR3nt: TGCGCCAACAGCCAAGGTGGGGTTTGGACGGATACACAGTATTTT
CDR3aa: CANSQGGVWTDTQYF

v_gene: TRBV6-1
d_gene: TRBD1
j_gene: TRBJ1-5
abundance: .
CDR3nt: TGTGCCAGCAGTGGAACATATCTCAGGGGGTCGAGATATCAGCCCCAGCATTTT
CDR3aa: CASSGTYLRGSRYQPQHF

v_gene: TRBV5-4
d_gene: TRBD2
j_gene: TRBJ2-1
abundance: .
CDR3nt: TGTGCCAACAGCGACAAAGCGGGAGTCGCTTACAATGAGCACTTCTTC
CDR3aa: CANSDKAGVAYNEHFF

v_gene: TRBV10-2
d_gene: .
j_gene: TRBJ2-7
abundance: .
CDR3nt: TGCGCCAGCAGTGTTCATCAGAGCATAGGAAGCTACGAGCAGTACTTC
CDR3aa: CASSVHQSIGSYEQYF

v_gene: TRBV12-3/TRBV12-4
d_gene: .
j_gene: TRBJ2-2
abundance: .
CDR3nt: TGTACCAGCAGTTTAACAGAGAACACCGGGGAGCTGTTTTTT
CDR3aa: CTSSLTENTGELFF

v_gene: TRBV11-3
d_gene: TRBD2
j_gene: TRBJ2-1
abundance: .
CDR3nt: TGTGCCAGCAGCTCAAGTCGGGGGGAATGGGGTGTCGATGAGCAGTTCTTC
CDR3aa: CASSSSRGEWGVDEQFF

v_gene: TRBV6-2/TRBV6-3
d_gene: TRBD2
j_gene: TRBJ2-3
abundance: .
CDR3nt: TGTACCAGCAGTTACGGAGGCGGGGGATTCCAGGATACGCAGTATTTT
CDR3aa: CTSSYGGGGFQDTQYF

v_gene: TRBV7-9
d_gene: TRBD1
j_gene: TRBJ2-2
abundance: few
CDR3nt: TGTGCCAGCAGCTTACACCACGGGGACAGAGCGAACACCGGGGAGCTGTTTTTT
CDR3aa: CASSLHHGDRANTGELFF

v_gene: TRBV11-2
d_gene: .
j_gene: TRBJ2-1
abundance: few
CDR3nt: TGTGTCAGCAGCACGGGGCTTCGGGAGTTCTTC
CDR3aa: CVSSTGLREFF

v_gene: TRBV5-4
d_gene: .
j_gene: TRBJ2-3
abundance: .
CDR3nt: TGTGCCAGCAGCCTCCCAGGGAGACATAGCATTGATACGCAGTATTTT
CDR3aa: CASSLPGRHSIDTQYF

v_gene: TRBV11-2
d_gene: .
j_gene: TRBJ1-2
abundance: .
CDR3nt: TGTGCCAGCAGCTCAGCAATACAGGGAGATGATGGCTACACCTTC
CDR3aa: CASSSAIQGDDGYTF

v_gene: TRBV29-1
d_gene: .
j_gene: TRBJ2-3
abundance: many
CDR3nt: TGCAGCGGCCAGGGGGGACTAGAGGCAGATACGCAGTATTTT
CDR3aa: CSGQGGLEADTQYF

v_gene: TRBV28
d_gene: .
j_gene: TRBJ2-4
abundance: few
CDR3nt: TGTGCCAGCAGTTTATCGTCCGGAGGGAAAGCCAAAAACATTCAGTACTTC
CDR3aa: CASSLSSGGKAKNIQYF

v_gene: TRBV7-2
d_gene: .
j_gene: TRBJ2-2
abundance: .
CDR3nt: TGTGCCAGCAGCCCCGACCGGACCACCGGGGAACTGTTTTTT
CDR3aa: CASSPDRTTGELFF

v_gene: TRBV11-3
d_gene: .
j_gene: TRBJ2-7
abundance: many
CDR3nt: TGTGCCAGCAGCTCCCGGGACGGGACCTACGAGCAGTGCTTC
CDR3aa: CASSSRDGTYEQCF